Below are 16 T cell receptor beta chains sequenced from a single sample in a study of blood T cell repertoires in COVID-19. The data were produced by immunoSEQ multiplex PCR, yet TCRdb's version contains in-frame clones alone and is incomplete. The sample includes approximately 390,000 clones, nearly 90% of them seen just once. Sequencing was carried out using PBMCs or T cells enriched from blood (not recorded which). These receptor sequences come from a woman aged 40 to 50 with acute COVID-19.

The chain combines TRBV10-3 with TRBJ1-2; 7 bases are a match to TRBD1. The J segment lost 8 bases and the V segment lost 7 bases, leaving 7 bases of the junction unmatched. The CDR3 runs 12 residues. From germline, CDR1 is ENHRY and CDR2 SYGVKD. The CDR3 sequence: CAINDRESGYTF. The CDR3 DNA reads TGTGCCATCAACGACAGGGAAAGCGGCTACACCTTC.

This chain joins TRBV24-1 and TRBJ2-2; D is perhaps TRBD2 (6 bases). Germline CDR1 is KGHDR and CDR2 is SFDVKD. Trimming left V 2 bases short and J 6 bases short, with 12 bases between. This CDR3 contains 15 residues. CDR3 amino acids: CATSDSGGVAGELFF. The DNA for the CDR3 is TGTGCCACCAGTGATTCGGGCGGGGTAGCCGGGGAGCTGTTTTTT.

This chain joins TRBV11-3 and TRBJ2-3, with 8 bases that match TRBD2. Germline loops: CDR1 SGHNT, CDR2 YENEEA. The CDR3 totals 16 residues. Trimming took 5 bases from V and 2 from J; bases not matched to a gene: 9. CDR3 loop: CASSLHGSGVTDTQYF. In DNA form, the CDR3 reads TGTGCCAGCAGCCTCCACGGTAGCGGGGTCACAGATACGCAGTATTTT.

The chain recombines TRBV30 with TRBJ1-1; a possible D gene is TRBD1 (6 bases). CDR3 length equals 15 residues. Trimming pared 3 bases from V and 0 bases from J, leaving 14 bases between. The germline V gene has CDR1 GTSNPN and CDR2 SVGIG (reference sequence). CDR3 coding DNA: TGTGCCTGGAGGGGACGACAGGTTATGAACACTGAAGCTTTCTTT. This gives the protein CAWRGRQVMNTEAFF.

This chain uses TRBV4-1 with TRBJ1-4; 7 bases map to TRBD1. Germline assignment: CDR1 MGHRA and CDR2 YSYEKL. The CDR3 length is 17 residues. V was pared by 1 base and J by 1 base, with 6 bases of the junction left unmatched. CDR3 protein: CASSQGQGLGTNEKLFF. The CDR3 DNA reads as TGCGCCAGCAGCCAAGGACAGGGACTAGGAACTAATGAAAAACTGTTTTTT.

The genes are TRBV3-1 (or the pseudogene TRBV3-2) and TRBJ1-1; D possibly corresponds to TRBD1 (6 bases). The CDR3 is 13 amino acids. Germline V gene data show CDR1 as LGHDT and CDR2 as YNNKEL (reference sequence). V gave up 0 bases and J gave up 11 bases, with 13 bases separating them. CDR3 region: CASSQDRDRQAFF. The CDR3, as DNA: TGTGCCAGCAGCCAAGATCGAGACAGGCAGGCTTTCTTT.

The J gene is TRBJ1-2, the V gene TRBV4-1; 10 nucleotides match TRBD1. Germline CDR1 is MGHRA and CDR2 is YSYEKL. Trimming at V came to 1 base and at J to 7 bases, leaving 6 bases not matched to a gene. The CDR3 spans 15 residues. The DNA of the CDR3 is TGCGCCAGCAGCCAAGTAGGGACAGGGGAACGTGGCTACACCTTC. Translated: CASSQVGTGERGYTF.

This clone appeared once. This sequence joins TRBV2 and TRBJ2-5; D gene uncertain. Germline-derived CDR1 and CDR2 are SNHLY and FYNNEI. V was clipped by 6 bases and J by 0 bases, with 5 bases between them. CDR3 size: 12 residues. This CDR3 is CASRNYQETQYF. CDR3 DNA: TGTGCCAGCAGGAACTACCAAGAGACCCAGTACTTC. The full variable domain, in which reference TRBV2 and TRBJ2-5 provide the parts outside the CDR3, is EPEVTQTPSHQVTQMGQEVILRCVPISNHLYFYWYRQILGQKVEFLVSFYNNEISEKSEIFDDQFSVERPDGSNFTLKIRSTKLEDSAMYFCASRNYQETQYFGPGTRLLVL.

V gene TRBV18 combines with J gene TRBJ1-1, with D uncertain. V gave up 2 bases and J gave up 6 bases, with 13 bases separating them. CDR1 KGHSH and CDR2 LQKENI come from the germline V gene. The CDR3 has 14 residues. CDR3 sequence reads: CASSPEAGFSEAFF. The CDR3 nucleotides are TGTGCCAGCTCACCAGAGGCGGGGTTTTCTGAAGCTTTCTTT.

V usage is TRBV27 and J usage is TRBJ1-2, with 7 bases identical to TRBD1. The trim removed 5 bases at V and 8 bases at J, leaving 11 bases unmatched. Germline V CDR1 and CDR2: MNHEY, SMNVEV (reference sequence). The CDR3 runs to 14 residues. CDR3 DNA sequence: TGTGCCAGCAGTCAATCCGGGGACAGAGAAGGCTACACCTTC. This sequence encodes CASSQSGDREGYTF.

This clone has just one count. The gene calls are TRBV2 and TRBJ1-4; no definite D call. V lost 1 base to trimming and J lost 2 bases, with 8 bases between them. The CDR3 runs to 15 residues. Germline V gene data show CDR1 as SNHLY and CDR2 as FYNNEI. The CDR3 loop is CASSEGHTTNEKLFF. CDR3 DNA: TGTGCCAGCAGTGAAGGACATACGACTAATGAAAAACTGTTTTTT.

CDR3 nucleotide sequence: TGCGCCAGCAGCTTGGGTAGCTATGATGGCACAGATACGCAGTATTTT. This codes for CASSLGSYDGTDTQYF. The rearrangement links TRBV5-1 to TRBJ2-3; D gene uncertain. Germline CDR1 reads SGHRS; CDR2 reads YFSETQ. Deletions cut 0 bases from V and 1 base from J, with 12 bases between. The CDR3 totals 16 residues.

The gene calls are TRBV30 and TRBJ1-4; D ambiguous. Germline V gene sequence: CDR1 GTSNPN, CDR2 SVGIG (reference sequence). V lost 1 base and J 4 bases, leaving 10 bases between the germline ends. CDR3 size: 14 residues. Here the CDR3 reads CAWSEFKLNEKLFF. In DNA, the CDR3 is TGTGCCTGGAGTGAGTTCAAACTTAATGAAAAACTGTTTTTT.

The chain combines TRBV30 with TRBJ1-6; no reliable D call. The CDR3 covers 15 residues. CDR1 and CDR2 from the germline V gene are GTSNPN and SVGIG (reference sequence). Between the trimmed V and J ends, which lost 1 base and 3 bases, there was a span of 10 bases. As DNA, the CDR3 is TGTGCCTGGAGTGGTGCGGCAGTCTATAATTCACCCCTCCACTTT. Translated, it gives CAWSGAAVYNSPLHF.

The chain carries TRBV5-1 and TRBJ2-7, with 7 bases that match TRBD2. Trimming took 0 bases from V and 0 from J; bases not matched to a gene: 3. Germline CDR1 and CDR2: SGHRS and YFSETQ. This CDR3 region has 15 residues. CDR3 residues: CASSLAPGGSYEQYF. CDR3 bases: TGCGCCAGCAGCTTGGCCCCGGGGGGCTCCTACGAGCAGTACTTC.

This clone was recorded a few times. The chain combines TRBV11-3 with TRBJ1-6; 8 positions agree with TRBD1. V shed 0 bases and J 13 bases; nucleotides not matched to a gene: 8. Germline V gene data show CDR1 as SGHNT and CDR2 as YENEEA. The CDR3 has 15 amino acids. CDR3 coding DNA: TGTGCCAGCAGCTTAGACAGGGGGCCAGTTATGCCCCTCCACTTT. Translating gives CASSLDRGPVMPLHF.